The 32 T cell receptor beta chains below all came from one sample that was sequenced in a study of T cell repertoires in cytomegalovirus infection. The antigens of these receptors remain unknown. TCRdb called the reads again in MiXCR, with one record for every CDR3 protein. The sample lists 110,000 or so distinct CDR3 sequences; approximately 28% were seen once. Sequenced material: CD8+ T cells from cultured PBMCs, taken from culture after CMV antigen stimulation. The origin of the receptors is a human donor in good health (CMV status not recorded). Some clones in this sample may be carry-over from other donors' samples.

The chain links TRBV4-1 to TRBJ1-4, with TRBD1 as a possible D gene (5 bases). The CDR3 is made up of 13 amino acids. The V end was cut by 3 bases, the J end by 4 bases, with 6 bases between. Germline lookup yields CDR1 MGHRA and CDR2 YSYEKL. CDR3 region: CASSHQGNEKLFF. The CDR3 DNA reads TGCGCCAGCAGCCACCAGGGTAATGAAAAACTGTTTTTT.

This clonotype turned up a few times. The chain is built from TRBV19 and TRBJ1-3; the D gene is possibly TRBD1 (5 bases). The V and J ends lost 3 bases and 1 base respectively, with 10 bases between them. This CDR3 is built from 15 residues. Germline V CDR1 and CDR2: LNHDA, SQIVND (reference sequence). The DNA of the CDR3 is TGTGCCAGTAGTATCTCTCCAGGGTCTGGAAACACCATATATTTT. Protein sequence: CASSISPGSGNTIYF.

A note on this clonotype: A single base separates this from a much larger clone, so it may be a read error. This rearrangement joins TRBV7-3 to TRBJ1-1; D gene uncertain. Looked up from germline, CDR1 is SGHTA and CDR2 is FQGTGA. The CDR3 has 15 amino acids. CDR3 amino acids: CVSSRNNEGYTEAFF. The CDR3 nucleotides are TGTGTCAGCAGCCGGAATAACGAAGGTTACACTGAAGCTTTCTTT.

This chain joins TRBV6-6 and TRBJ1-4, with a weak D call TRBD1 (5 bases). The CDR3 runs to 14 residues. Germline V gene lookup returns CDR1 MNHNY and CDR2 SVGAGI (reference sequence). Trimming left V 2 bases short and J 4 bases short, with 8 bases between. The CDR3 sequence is CASSYGAGNEKLFF. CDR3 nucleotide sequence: TGTGCCAGCAGTTACGGGGCGGGTAATGAAAAACTGTTTTTT.

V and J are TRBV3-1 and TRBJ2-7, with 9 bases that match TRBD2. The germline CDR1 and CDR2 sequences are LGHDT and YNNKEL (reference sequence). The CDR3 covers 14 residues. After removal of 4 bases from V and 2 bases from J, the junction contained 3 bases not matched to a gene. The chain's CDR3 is CASSPGLAPYEQYF. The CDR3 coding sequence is TGTGCCAGCAGCCCTGGACTAGCGCCCTACGAGCAGTACTTC.

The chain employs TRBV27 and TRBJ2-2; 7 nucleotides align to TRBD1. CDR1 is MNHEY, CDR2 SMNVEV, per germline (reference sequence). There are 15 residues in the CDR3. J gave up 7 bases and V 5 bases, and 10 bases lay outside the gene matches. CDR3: CASSQTSTGVGELFF. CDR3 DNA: TGTGCCAGCAGTCAAACCTCAACAGGGGTCGGGGAGCTGTTTTTT.

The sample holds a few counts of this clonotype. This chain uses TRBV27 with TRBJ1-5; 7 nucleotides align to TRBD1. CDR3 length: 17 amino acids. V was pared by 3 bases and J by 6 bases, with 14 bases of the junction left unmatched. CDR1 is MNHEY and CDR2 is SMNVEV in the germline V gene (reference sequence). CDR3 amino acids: CASSLIDRVRNSQPQHF. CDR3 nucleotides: TGTGCCAGCAGTTTGATAGACAGGGTTAGAAATAGTCAGCCCCAGCATTTT.

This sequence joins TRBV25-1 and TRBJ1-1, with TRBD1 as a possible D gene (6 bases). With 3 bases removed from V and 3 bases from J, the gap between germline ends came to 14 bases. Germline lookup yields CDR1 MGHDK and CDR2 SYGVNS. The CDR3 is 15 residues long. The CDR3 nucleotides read TGTGCCAGCAGTGAGGCGGTGGGGGGCTACACTGAAGCTTTCTTT. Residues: CASSEAVGGYTEAFF.

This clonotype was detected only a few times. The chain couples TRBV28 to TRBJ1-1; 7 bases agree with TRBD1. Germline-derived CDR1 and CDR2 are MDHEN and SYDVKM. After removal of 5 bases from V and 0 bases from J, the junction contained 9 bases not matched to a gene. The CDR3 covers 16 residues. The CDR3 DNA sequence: TGTGCCAGCAGTCTGGGGACAGCGTACATGAACACTGAAGCTTTCTTT. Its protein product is CASSLGTAYMNTEAFF.

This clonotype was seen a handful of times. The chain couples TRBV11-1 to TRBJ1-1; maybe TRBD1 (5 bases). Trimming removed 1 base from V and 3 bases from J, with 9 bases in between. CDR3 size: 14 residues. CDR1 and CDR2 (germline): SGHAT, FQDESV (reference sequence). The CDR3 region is CASSLEWGDTEAFF. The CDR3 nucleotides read TGTGCCAGCAGCTTAGAGTGGGGGGACACTGAAGCTTTCTTT.

The CDR3 protein is CASSPRSGVIDTEAFF. The CDR3 nucleotides are TGTGCCAGCTCACCACGTTCCGGGGTTATAGATACTGAAGCTTTCTTT. The genes are TRBV18 and TRBJ1-1; D ambiguous. This CDR3 has 16 amino acids. V shed 1 base and J shed 5 bases, with 17 bases lying between them. CDR1 is KGHSH and CDR2 is LQKENI in the germline V gene.

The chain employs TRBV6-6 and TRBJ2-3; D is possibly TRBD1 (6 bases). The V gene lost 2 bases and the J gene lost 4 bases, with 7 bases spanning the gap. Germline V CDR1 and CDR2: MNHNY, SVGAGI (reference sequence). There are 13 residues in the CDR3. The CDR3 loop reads CASSYGGPDTQYF. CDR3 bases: TGTGCCAGCAGTTACGGGGGCCCAGATACGCAGTATTTT.

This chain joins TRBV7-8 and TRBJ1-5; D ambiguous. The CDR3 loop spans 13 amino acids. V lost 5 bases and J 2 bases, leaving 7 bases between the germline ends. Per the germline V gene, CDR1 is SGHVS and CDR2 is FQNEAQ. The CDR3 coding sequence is TGTGCCAGCAGCGGAGGGCGCAATCAGCCCCAGCATTTT. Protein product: CASSGGRNQPQHF. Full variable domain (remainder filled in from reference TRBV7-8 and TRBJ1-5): GAGVSQSPRYKVAKRGQDVALRCDPISGHVSLFWYQQALGQGPEFLTYFQNEAQLDKSGLPSDRFFAERPEGSVSTLKIQRTQQEDSAVYLCASSGGRNQPQHFGDGTRLSIL.

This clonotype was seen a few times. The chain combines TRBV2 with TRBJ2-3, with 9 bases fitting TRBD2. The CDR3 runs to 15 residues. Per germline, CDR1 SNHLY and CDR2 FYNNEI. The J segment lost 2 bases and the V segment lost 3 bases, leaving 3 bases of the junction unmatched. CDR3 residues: CASSDLAGNTDTQYF. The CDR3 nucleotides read TGTGCCAGCAGTGATCTAGCGGGGAACACAGATACGCAGTATTTT.

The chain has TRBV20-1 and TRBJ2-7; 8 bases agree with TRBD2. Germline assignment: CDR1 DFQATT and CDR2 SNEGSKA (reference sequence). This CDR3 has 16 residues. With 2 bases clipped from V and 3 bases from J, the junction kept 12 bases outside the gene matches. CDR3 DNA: TGCAGTGCTAGACCCCCCCATAGCGGGGACTTCTACGAGCAGTACTTC. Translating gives CSARPPHSGDFYEQYF.

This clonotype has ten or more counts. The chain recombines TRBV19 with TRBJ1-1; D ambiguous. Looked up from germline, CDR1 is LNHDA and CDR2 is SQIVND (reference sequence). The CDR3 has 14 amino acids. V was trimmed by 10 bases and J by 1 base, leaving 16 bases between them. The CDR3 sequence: CATADGEGNTEAFF. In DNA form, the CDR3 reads TGTGCCACCGCAGATGGCGAGGGGAACACTGAAGCTTTCTTT.

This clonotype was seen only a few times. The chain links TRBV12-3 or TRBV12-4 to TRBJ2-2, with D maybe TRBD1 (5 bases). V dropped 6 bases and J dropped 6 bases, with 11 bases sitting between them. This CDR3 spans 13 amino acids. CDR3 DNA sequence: TGTGCCAGCAGCCCAGTGGGGCCCGGGGAGCTGTTTTTT. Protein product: CASSPVGPGELFF.

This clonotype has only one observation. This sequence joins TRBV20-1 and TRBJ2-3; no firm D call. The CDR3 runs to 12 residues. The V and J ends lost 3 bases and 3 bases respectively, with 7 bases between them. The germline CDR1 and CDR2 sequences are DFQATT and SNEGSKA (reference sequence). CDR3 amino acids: CSARTLTDTQYF. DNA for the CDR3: TGCAGTGCTAGGACACTGACAGATACGCAGTATTTT.

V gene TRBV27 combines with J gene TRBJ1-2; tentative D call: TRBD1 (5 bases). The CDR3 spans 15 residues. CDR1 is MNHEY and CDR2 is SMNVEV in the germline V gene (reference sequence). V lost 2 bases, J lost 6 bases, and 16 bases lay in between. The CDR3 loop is CASSLDRGNYHGYTF. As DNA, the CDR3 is TGTGCCAGCAGTTTAGACAGAGGGAATTATCATGGCTACACCTTC.

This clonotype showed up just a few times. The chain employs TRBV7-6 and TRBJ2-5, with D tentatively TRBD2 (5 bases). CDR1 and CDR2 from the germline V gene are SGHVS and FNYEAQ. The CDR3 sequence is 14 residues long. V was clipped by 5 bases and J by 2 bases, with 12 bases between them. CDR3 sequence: CASSLMTGQETQYF. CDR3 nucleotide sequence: TGTGCCAGCAGCCTGATGACGGGACAAGAGACCCAGTACTTC.

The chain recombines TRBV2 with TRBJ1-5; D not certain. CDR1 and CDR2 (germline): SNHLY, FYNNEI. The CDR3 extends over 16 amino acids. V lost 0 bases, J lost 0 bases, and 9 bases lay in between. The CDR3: CASSEAGQNSNQPQHF. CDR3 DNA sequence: TGTGCCAGCAGTGAAGCCGGCCAGAATAGCAATCAGCCCCAGCATTTT.

CDR3 sequence (DNA): TGTGCCAGCAGCCGAGCAGGGGGGGGTGCCAATGAGCAGTTCTTC. Amino acid sequence: CASSRAGGGANEQFF. The chain joins TRBV12-3 or TRBV12-4 to TRBJ2-1, with D perhaps given as TRBD1 or TRBD2 (7 bases each). This CDR3 is 15 amino acids long. Trimming left V 6 bases short and J 6 bases short, with 18 bases between.

CDR3 nucleotides: TGTGCCAGCAGTCTGGCAGCGTACCACGAGCAGTACTTC. It translates to CASSLAAYHEQYF. This chain joins TRBV6-1 and TRBJ2-7; D remains unclear. The CDR3 runs to 13 residues. Trimming removed 5 bases at V and 5 bases at J, with 13 bases between. In germline, CDR1 is MNHNS, CDR2 SASEGT.

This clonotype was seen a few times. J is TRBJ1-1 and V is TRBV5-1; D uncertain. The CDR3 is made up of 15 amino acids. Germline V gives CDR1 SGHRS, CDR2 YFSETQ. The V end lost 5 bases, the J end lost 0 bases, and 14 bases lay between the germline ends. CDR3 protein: CASRVSPSLNTEAFF. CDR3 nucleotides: TGCGCCAGCAGAGTCAGCCCTAGCTTGAACACTGAAGCTTTCTTT.

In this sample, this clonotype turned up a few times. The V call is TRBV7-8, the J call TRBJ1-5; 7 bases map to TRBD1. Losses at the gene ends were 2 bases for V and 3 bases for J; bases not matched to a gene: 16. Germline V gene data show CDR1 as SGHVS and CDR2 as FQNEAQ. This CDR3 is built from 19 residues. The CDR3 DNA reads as TGTGCCAGCAGCTTAAGATATTGGGCAGGGGGTTTGGACAATCAGCCCCAGCATTTT. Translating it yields CASSLRYWAGGLDNQPQHF.

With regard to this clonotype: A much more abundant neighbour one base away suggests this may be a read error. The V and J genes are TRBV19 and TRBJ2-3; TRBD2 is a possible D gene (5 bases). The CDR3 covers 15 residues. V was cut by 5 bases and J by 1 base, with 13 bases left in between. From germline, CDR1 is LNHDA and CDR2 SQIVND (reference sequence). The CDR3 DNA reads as TGTGCCAGTAGTGTCCTAGCAGCCGGCACAGATACGCAGTATTTT. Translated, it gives CASSVLAAGTDTQYF.

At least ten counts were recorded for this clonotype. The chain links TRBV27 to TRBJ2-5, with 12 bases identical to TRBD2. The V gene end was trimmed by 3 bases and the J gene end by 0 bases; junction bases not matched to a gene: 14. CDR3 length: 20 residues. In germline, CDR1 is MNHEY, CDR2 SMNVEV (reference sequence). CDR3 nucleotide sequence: TGTGCCAGCAGTTTCCCCGGGGGGCTAGCGGGGGGGGACGACCAAGAGACCCAGTACTTC. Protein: CASSFPGGLAGGDDQETQYF.

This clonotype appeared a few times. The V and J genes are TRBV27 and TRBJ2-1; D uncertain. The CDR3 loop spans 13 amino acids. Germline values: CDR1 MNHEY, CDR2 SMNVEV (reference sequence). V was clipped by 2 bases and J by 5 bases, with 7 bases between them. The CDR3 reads CASSLVAHNEQFF. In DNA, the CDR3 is TGTGCCAGCAGTTTAGTTGCCCACAATGAGCAGTTCTTC.

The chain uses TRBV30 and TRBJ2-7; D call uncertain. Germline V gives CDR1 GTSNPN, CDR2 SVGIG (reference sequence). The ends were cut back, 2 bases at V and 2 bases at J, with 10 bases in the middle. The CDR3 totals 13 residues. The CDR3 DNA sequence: TGTGCCTGGAGTCCAGACGGTACCTACGAGCAGTACTTC. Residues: CAWSPDGTYEQYF.

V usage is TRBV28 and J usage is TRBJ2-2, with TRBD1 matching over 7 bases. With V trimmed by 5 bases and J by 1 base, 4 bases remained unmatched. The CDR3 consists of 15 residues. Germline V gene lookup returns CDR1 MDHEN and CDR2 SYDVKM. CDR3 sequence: CASSRGQMNTGELFF. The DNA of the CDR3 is TGTGCCAGCAGTAGGGGACAGATGAACACCGGGGAGCTGTTTTTT. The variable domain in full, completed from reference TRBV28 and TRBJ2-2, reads DVKVTQSSRYLVKRTGEKVFLECVQDMDHENMFWYRQDPGLGLRLIYFSYDVKMKEKGDIPEGYSVSREKKERFSLILESASTNQTSMYLCASSRGQMNTGELFFGEGSRLTVL.

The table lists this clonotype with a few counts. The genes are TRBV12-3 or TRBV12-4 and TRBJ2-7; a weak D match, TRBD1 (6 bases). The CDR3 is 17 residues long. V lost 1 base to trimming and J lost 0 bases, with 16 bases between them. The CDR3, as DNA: TGTGCCAGCAGTTTAGTGGGTGGCACAGGGAGCTCCTACGAGCAGTACTTC. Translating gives CASSLVGGTGSSYEQYF.

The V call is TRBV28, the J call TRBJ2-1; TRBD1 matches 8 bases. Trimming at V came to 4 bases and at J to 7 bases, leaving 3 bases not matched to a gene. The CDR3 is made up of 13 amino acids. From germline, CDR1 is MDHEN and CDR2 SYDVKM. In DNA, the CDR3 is TGTGCCAGCAGTTCGCAGGGGGCAAATGAGCAGTTCTTC. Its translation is CASSSQGANEQFF.